This T cell receptor beta chain was retrieved from a study of siplizumab effects on memory and regulatory T cells. General study points: Siplizumab gave mappable alloreactive CD4+ clones an average Treg-derived fraction of about 70%, against around 27% in controls. Siplizumab significantly brought down the alloreactive sequences that trace back to unstimulated CD4+ memory cells. Many proliferating CD4+ or CD8+ clones remained unclassified. Roughly 75-95% of them could not be assigned either a naive or a memory phenotype.

Trimming removed 5 bases from V and 2 bases from J; junction bases left unmatched: 4. This CDR3 is built from 15 residues. CDR1 and CDR2 from the germline V gene are SGHVS and FQNEAQ. Some 96,000 TCR templates per sample were assayed. Data came from immunoSEQ multiplex PCR; TCRdb stores just in-frame clones and leaves some out. The repertoire holds some 7,000 clones, with roughly two thirds as singletons. A word on this clone: Its matching antigen is unknown.

This sequence originates from a human donor in good health. Sequencing input: effector memory CD8+ T cells sorted from blood. The subset denotes: unstimulated CD8+ effector memory T cells. The chain is built from TRBV7-8 and TRBJ2-3, with 10 bases that match TRBD1. The CDR3 DNA follows: TGTGCCAGCAGCCCCGGGACAGGGGCCACAGATACGCAGTATTTT. This encodes CASSPGTGATDTQYF.